Here is one T cell receptor beta chain with its context. There is no known antigen for this receptor. The input lacks base qualities; no much larger clone sits a single base away. From the cysteine through the phenylalanine, the CDR3 covers 16 amino acids. Solely the CDR3 DNA is kept, with 48 bases framed from the first base. Trimming removed 1 base from V and 1 base from J; the gene matches leave 6 bases unexplained. CDR1 and CDR2 were assigned from the germline V gene as SGHDT and YYEEEE. This sample is part of a study of cytomegalovirus exposure and HLA in healthy donors (dated by TCRdb to about 2017). For context, the study as a whole: An earlier analysis of 587 of the donors reported roughly 300 Gb of sequence data and around 110 million unique TCR beta sequences from 150 million to 200 million T cells. HLA typing covered class I and class II loci at four-digit resolution. A later analysis re-examined previously published TCR beta repertoires from more than 650 donors and added high-resolution HLA genotyping to investigate patterns of TCR occurrence. Among 300 to 450 genotyped donors of the cohort, an average of about 240,000 unique TCR beta nucleotide sequences were sequenced per donor, around 20% of them non-productive. In the later analysis, no new phenotypic data were used to find candidate immune exposures; instead, reliance was placed on TCR beta sequences and their occurrence across donors. Every repertoire in the discovery cohort had been generated on one and the same sequencing platform. Besides the first cohort of about 730 subjects, a separate validation cohort made up of over 100 different subjects was used. The study aimed to test whether cataloging public T cell receptors could reveal signatures of past pathogen exposure. Typing coverage varied by locus: roughly 629-640 donors for A, B, C, DRB1 and DQB1; roughly 510 for DQA1; over 600 for DPA1; roughly 450 for DPB1. An early release that covered fewer than 750 HLA-typed donors contained around 330 gigabases of sequencing data and 75 million to 100 million unique TCR sequences. An earlier analysis of some 500 of the donors used high-throughput TCR beta sequencing to judge whether each TCR beta V gene segment behaved as functional or pseudogenic. Roughly 5 DR-DQ haplotypes were treated as single units for association and clustering because of strong linkage in the cohort. Using immunosequencing, the study profiled T cell repertoires from about 650 subjects and related those repertoires to cytomegalovirus serostatus. Donor age, sex, ethnicity and CMV serostatus were compiled together with the repertoire data. To predict cytomegalovirus infection status, the study combined high-throughput TCR immunosequencing, statistical association of individual TCRs with disease status, and machine learning. Of the roughly 390 genotyped donors, approximately 82% fell in the genetic ancestry cluster associated with self-reported Caucasian donors. In a later genetic analysis, genome-wide SNP genotypes for about three fifths of the 666 donors were used, and that subset was treated as a discovery cohort. Overall study outcomes, separate from this receptor: Three of the identified cytomegalovirus-associated TCR beta chains were confirmed in vitro to be specific for cytomegalovirus antigens. Most CMV-associated TCR beta chains appeared to be HLA-restricted in a later analysis, and the HLA associations seemed to be driven largely by CMV exposure. Immune exposure information for the cohort was limited to CMV serostatus. In a later analysis, 15,000 to 20,000 TCR beta sequences were associated with specific HLA alleles at a false discovery rate of 0.05. Linkage disequilibrium might explain the correlated functional status among segregating V segments, but an unknown experimental factor could not be excluded. A total of 164 TCR beta chains were listed by the study as associated with cytomegalovirus. Compared with equally common non-associated chains, HLA-associated TCR beta chains in a later analysis were more clonally expanded and had lower generation probabilities. The sequencing pipeline was judged likely to have produced a cluster of highly shared sequence variants as a technical artifact. Cytomegalovirus status was reported to be diagnosed by the classifier with high specificity and sensitivity in both the original and validation cohorts. A further reported finding was that TCR beta sequences accurately predicted the HLA-A and HLA-B alleles for most subjects in the first cohort. The earlier analysis of some 560 of the donors excluded around 17 rarely observed V segments, including chromosome 9 orphons, because counts were too low. In a later analysis, TCR association rates were found to vary across HLA loci, with the most associated TCRs seen for DRB1 alleles and the fewest for HLA-C alleles. Because HLA typing was missing for some donors at each locus, association tests included only the typed subset. Only TCR beta chains were sequenced in this cohort, and the absence of alpha or paired-chain data limited detectable features. An earlier analysis of 587 of the donors showed that most TCR beta V segments appeared in productive rearrangements either about 87% or about 30% of the time, which broadly matched IMGT annotations. Assigning TCR associations to individual alleles was difficult when HLA alleles, especially DR and DQ, strongly co-occurred. V-gene and J-gene trimming of TCR beta chains was associated with a missense DCLRE1C variant in a later genetic analysis, and the association was replicated in an independent cohort. Because the 87-base-pair reads could not distinguish some IMGT-functional V segments, including TRBV6-2 and TRBV6-3, those segments were excluded. According to a later genetic analysis, donors in an Asian-associated ancestry cluster had fewer N-insertions in productive TCRs than the approximately 670-donor mean. It was suggested by the authors that the approach could potentially be generalized to other disease states and immunological phenotypes. Sequencing depth was assumed to be roughly uniform across donors in the presence/absence analyses, though that assumption may not hold. In a later analysis, several top co-occurrence clusters were reported to appear linked to parvovirus B19, influenza, CMV and Epstein-Barr virus. Across donors, most TCR sequences were observed very rarely, whereas some public TCRs were present in many individuals.

The cohort consisted of 670 or so healthy bone marrow donors. Cohort members were all nominally healthy when sampled, although unrecorded immune exposures were likely present. The donor was CMV seropositive and belonged to the group of over 250 seropositive cohort members. A peripheral blood sample was collected from each donor, and TCR beta sequencing was performed on peripheral blood mononuclear cells. The Qiagen DNeasy Blood Extraction Kit was used to extract genomic DNA from the blood cell samples. The library came from the immunoSEQ multiplex PCR assay. A mixture of 60 forward primers for TCR Vbeta segments and 13 reverse primers for TCR Jbeta segments was used in the multiplex PCR. Amplification of the CDR3 region of rearranged TCR beta genes was performed with a multiplex PCR assay on genomic DNA. On the Illumina HiSeq System, the amplified TCR beta libraries were sequenced as 87-base-pair reads. The original pipeline was this. Across the 640 or so repertoires, a later analysis counted 75 million to 90 million unique TCR beta chains, approximately 10 million of which were shared by at least two donors. Raw reads were error-corrected and collapsed into unique sequences by a nearest-neighbor algorithm in which closely related sequences were merged to remove PCR and sequencing errors. V, D and J gene segments were assigned by aligning CDR3 sequences to IMGT reference sequences. For a sequence to be retained, a match of at least six nucleotides to both a V gene segment and a J gene segment was required. A rearrangement counted as productive if the CDR3 had no stop codons and remained in frame with V and J, and every other rearrangement counted as non-productive. CDR3 was defined by IMGT convention, running from the second conserved V-encoded cysteine to the conserved J-encoded phenylalanine. The earlier analysis of a few hundred of the donors excluded sequences that lacked an unambiguous match to a single V gene segment. An earlier analysis of over 450 of the donors classified V segments as functional when productive rearrangements were above 56.7% and as segregating when the standard deviation between donors was above 5%. A statistical classification framework was built for diagnosing cytomegalovirus status from the catalog of TCR beta chain sequences. In a later analysis, V and J genes were assigned by comparing TCR nucleotide sequences against IMGT/GENE-DB human TR gene sequences. Using the TCRdist pipeline, a later analysis assigned CDR3 sequences along with most-parsimonious VDJ recombination scenarios. In a later analysis, every TCR beta chain was defined by the combination of its CDR3 amino acid sequence and its V-gene family, and reads without a unique V-gene family were dropped. To address suspected cross-contamination and a sequencing artifact, a later analysis removed around 590 highly shared, low-generation-probability nucleotide sequences. A later analysis calculated a clonal expansion index for each public chain from normalized within-repertoire ranks of inferred template counts. A later analysis computed generation probabilities with a VDJ recombination model fitted to out-of-frame rearrangements, and checked the results against IGoR. Hypergeometric tests were used in a later analysis to score TCR-TCR, TCR-HLA and TCR-CMV co-occurrence, with a repertoire-size bias correction applied to the TCR pairs. In a later analysis, false discovery rates were estimated by permuting HLA or CMV assignments 20 times. In a later analysis, co-occurring TCRs were grouped with DBSCAN, and TCRdist sequence similarity was added when clustering was performed within HLA-allele-positive subsets. Repertoires with fewer than 30,000 or more than 120,000 public chains, plus five repertoires with anomalous nucleotide sharing, were excluded from co-occurrence clustering. Here the immuneACCESS table is served through TCRdb, limited to in-frame sequences with V and J called. Missing clones are a known gap in these copies; in checked studies unresolved V genes cover under half, and the rest lacks a known reason. The V and J calls and the clone size are those of that table, but D and trimming were determined from the DNA. This sample lists roughly 160,000 clones; around 80% were detected once. The top ten constitute 6% to 9% of the sample.

Sequenced sample: PBMCs. The source of this sequence is a woman aged 25 to 39 in good health and CMV-seropositive. This chain joins TRBV5-6 to TRBJ2-5, and 8 bases in between align with TRBD1. CDR3 protein: CASSLPPGQGQETQYF. In nucleotide form, the sequence is TGTGCCAGCAGCTTGCCGCCAGGACAGGGCCAAGAGACCCAGTACTTC.